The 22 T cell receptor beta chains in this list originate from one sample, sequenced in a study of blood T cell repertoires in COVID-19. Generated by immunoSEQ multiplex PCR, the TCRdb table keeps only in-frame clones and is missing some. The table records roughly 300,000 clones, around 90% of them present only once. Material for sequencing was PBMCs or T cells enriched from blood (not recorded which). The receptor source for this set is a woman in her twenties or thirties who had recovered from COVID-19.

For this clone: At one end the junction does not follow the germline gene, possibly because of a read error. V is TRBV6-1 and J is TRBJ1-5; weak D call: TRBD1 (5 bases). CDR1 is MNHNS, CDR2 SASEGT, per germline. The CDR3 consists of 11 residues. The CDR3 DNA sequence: TGTGCCAGCAGCCCAGGGATGATTGAGTATTTT. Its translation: CASSPGMIEYF.

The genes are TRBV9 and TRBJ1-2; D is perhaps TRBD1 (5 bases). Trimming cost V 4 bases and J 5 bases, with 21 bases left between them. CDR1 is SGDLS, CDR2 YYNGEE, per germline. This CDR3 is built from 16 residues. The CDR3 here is CASSTQGAGGLYGYTF. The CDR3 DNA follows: TGTGCCAGCAGCACCCAAGGGGCAGGTGGCTTGTATGGCTACACCTTC.

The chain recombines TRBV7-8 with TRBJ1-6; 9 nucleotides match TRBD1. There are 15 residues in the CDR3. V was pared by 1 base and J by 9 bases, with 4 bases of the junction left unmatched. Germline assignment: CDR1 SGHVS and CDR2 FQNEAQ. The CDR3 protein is CASSLEGTGISPLHF. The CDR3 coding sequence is TGTGCCAGCAGCTTAGAAGGGACAGGGATTTCACCCCTCCACTTT.

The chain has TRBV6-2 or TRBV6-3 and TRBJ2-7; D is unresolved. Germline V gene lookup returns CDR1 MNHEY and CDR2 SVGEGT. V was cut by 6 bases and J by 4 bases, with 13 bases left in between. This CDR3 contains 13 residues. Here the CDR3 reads CASSRFDGYEQYF. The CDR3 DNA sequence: TGTGCCAGCAGCAGATTCGACGGGTACGAGCAGTACTTC.

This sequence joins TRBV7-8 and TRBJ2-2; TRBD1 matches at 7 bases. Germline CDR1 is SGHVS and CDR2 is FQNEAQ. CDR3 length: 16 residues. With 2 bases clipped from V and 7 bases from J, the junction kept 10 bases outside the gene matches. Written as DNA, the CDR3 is TGTGCCAGCAGCTTAATCGAGGGGGCAGGTGGCGGGGAGCTGTTTTTT. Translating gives CASSLIEGAGGGELFF.

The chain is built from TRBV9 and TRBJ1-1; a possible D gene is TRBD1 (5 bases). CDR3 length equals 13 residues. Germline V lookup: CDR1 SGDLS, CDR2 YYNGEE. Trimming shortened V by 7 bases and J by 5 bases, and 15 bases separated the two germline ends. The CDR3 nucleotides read TGTGCCAGCGGGGGGACGCGGGGAACTGAAGCTTTCTTT. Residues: CASGGTRGTEAFF.

The CDR3 loop is CASSTGGTDTEAFF. CDR3 nucleotide sequence: TGTGCCAGCAGCACAGGGGGCACGGACACTGAAGCTTTCTTT. The chain carries TRBV7-9 and TRBJ1-1, with 9 bases that match TRBD1. Germline CDR1 and CDR2: SEHNR and FQNEAQ (reference sequence). The CDR3 length is 14 residues. V shed 5 bases and J 3 bases; nucleotides not matched to a gene: 4.

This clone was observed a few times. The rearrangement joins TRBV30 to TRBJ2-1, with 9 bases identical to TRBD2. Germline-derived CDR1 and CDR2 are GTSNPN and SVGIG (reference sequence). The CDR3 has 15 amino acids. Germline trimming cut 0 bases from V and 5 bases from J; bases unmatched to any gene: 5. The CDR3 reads CAWSVGTSSNNEQFF. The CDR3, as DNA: TGTGCCTGGAGTGTGGGGACTAGCAGTAACAATGAGCAGTTCTTC.

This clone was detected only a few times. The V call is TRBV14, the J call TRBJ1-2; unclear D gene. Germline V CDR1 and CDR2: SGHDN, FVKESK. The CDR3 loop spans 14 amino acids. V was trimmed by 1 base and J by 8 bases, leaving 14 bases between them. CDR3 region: CASSQGRLATGYTF. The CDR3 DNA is TGTGCCAGCAGCCAAGGCAGGCTGGCTACGGGCTACACCTTC.

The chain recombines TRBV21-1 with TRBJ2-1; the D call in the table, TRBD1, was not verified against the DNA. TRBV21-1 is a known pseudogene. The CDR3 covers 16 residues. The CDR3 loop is CASSRRGASSYNEQFF. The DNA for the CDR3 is TGTGCCAGCAGCCGCAGGGGGGCTTCATCCTACAATGAGCAGTTCTTC.

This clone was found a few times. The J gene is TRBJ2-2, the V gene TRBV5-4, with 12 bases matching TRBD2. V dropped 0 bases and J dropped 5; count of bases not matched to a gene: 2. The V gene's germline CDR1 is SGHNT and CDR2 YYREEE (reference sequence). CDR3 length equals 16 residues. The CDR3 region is CASSLVGTSGTGELFF. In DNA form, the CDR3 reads TGTGCCAGCAGCTTGGTAGGGACTAGCGGGACCGGGGAGCTGTTTTTT.

Here the CDR3 reads CASSSRGTGELFF. The CDR3 nucleotides read TGTGCCAGCAGCTCTAGAGGAACCGGGGAGCTGTTTTTT. The chain uses TRBV7-2 and TRBJ2-2; D call uncertain. Germline V CDR1 and CDR2: SGHTA, FQGNSA. The CDR3 extends over 13 amino acids. V dropped 4 bases and J dropped 5 bases, with 8 bases sitting between them.

For the CDR3, the DNA is TGTGCCACCAGCAGAGTCCGGGGAGACTATGGCTACACCTTC. Protein: CATSRVRGDYGYTF. The chain carries TRBV15 and TRBJ1-2; D gene ambiguous. The CDR3 extends over 14 amino acids. The germline CDR1 and CDR2 sequences are LNHNV and YYDKDF (reference sequence). V lost 1 base, J lost 3 bases, and 9 bases lay in between.

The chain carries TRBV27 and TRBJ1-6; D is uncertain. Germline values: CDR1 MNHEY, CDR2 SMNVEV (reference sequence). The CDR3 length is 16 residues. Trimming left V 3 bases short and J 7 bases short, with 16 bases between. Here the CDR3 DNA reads TGTGCCAGCAGTTTTAGGCCCGACACCCGAAATTCACCCCTCCACTTT. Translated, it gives CASSFRPDTRNSPLHF.

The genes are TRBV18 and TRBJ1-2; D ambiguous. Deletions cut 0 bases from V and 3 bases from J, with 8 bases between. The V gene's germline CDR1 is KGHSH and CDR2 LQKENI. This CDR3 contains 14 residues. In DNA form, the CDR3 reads TGTGCCAGCTCACCACCGGCCGAAGACTATGGCTACACCTTC. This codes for CASSPPAEDYGYTF. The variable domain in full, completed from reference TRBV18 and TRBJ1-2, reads NAGVMQNPRHLVRRRGQEARLRCSPMKGHSHVYWYRQLPEEGLKFMVYLQKENIIDESGMPKERFSAEFPKEGPSILRIQQVVRGDSAAYFCASSPPAEDYGYTFGSGTRLTVV.

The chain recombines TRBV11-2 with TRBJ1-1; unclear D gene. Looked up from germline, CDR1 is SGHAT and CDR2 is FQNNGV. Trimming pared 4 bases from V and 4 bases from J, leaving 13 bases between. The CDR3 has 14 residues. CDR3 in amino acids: CASSSVRGSTEAFF. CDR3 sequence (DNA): TGTGCCAGCAGCTCCGTGCGGGGAAGCACTGAAGCTTTCTTT.

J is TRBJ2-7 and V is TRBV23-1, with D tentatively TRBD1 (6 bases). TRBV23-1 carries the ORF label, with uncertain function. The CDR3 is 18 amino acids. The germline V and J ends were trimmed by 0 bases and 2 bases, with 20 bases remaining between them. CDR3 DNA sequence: TGCGCCAGCAGTCAATCGAACCTCGGTACAGGGTGTACCTACGAGCAGTACTTC. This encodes CASSQSNLGTGCTYEQYF.

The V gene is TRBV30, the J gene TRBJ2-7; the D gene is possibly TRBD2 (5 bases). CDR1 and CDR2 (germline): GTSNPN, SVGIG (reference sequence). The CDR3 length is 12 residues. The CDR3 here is CAHAGSTYEQYF. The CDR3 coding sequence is TGTGCTCATGCTGGGAGTACGTACGAGCAGTACTTC.

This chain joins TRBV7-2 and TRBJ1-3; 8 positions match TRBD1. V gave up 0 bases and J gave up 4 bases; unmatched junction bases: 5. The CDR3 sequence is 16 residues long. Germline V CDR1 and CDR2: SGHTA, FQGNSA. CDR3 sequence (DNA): TGTGCCAGCAGCTTAGCGCTGTGGACAGGGGGAAACACCATATATTTT. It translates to CASSLALWTGGNTIYF.

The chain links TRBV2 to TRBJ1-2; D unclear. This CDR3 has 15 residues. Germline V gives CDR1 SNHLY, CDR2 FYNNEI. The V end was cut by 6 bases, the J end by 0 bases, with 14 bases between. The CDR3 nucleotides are TGTGCCAGCAGCTTAGAGACAAGGACTAACTATGGCTACACCTTC. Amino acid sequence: CASSLETRTNYGYTF.

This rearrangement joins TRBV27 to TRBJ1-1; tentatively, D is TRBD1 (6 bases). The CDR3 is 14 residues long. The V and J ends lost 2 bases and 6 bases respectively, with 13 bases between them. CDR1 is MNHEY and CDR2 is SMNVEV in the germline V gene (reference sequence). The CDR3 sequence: CASSLGQGFPEAFF. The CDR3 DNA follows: TGTGCCAGCAGTTTAGGCCAGGGGTTTCCTGAAGCTTTCTTT.

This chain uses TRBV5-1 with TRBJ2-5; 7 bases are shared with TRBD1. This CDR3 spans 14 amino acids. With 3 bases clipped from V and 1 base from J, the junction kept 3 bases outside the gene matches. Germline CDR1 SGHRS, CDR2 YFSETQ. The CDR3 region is CASSSGQAQETQYF. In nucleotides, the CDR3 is TGCGCCAGCAGCTCCGGACAGGCCCAAGAGACCCAGTACTTC.